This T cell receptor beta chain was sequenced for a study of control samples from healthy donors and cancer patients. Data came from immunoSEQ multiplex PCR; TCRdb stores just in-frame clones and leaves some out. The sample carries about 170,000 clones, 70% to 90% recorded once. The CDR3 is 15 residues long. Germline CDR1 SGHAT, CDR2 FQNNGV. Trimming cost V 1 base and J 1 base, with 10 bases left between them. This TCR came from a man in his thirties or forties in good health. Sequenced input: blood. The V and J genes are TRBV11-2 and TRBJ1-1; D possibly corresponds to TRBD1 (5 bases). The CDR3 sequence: CASSLAGGGNTEAFF. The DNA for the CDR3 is TGTGCCAGCAGCTTAGCCGGGGGGGGGAACACTGAAGCTTTCTTT.